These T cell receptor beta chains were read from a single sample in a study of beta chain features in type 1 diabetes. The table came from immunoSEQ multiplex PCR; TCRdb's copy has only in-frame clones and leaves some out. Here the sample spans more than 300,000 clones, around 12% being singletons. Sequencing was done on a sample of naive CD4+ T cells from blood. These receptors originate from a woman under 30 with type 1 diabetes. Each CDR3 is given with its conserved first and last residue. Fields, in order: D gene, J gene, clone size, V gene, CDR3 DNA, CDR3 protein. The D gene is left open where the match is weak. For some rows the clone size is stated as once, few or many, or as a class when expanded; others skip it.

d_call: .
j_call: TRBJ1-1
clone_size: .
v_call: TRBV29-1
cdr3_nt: TGCAGCGTTGCCCCCCGACAGAGCAACACTGAAGCTTTCTTT
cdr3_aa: CSVAPRQSNTEAFF

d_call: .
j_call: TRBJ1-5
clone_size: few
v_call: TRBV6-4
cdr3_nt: TGTGCCAGCAGCCGCGCTGATCAGCCCCAGCATTTT
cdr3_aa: CASSRADQPQHF

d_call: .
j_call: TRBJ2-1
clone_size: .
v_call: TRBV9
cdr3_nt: TGTGCCAGCAGCGTAGAGGGGGGGCCGGGTCGTTCCTACAATGAGCAGTTCTTC
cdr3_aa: CASSVEGGPGRSYNEQFF

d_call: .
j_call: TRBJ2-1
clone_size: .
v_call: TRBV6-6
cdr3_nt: TGTGCCAGCAGCCCAACTGGGAGCTCCTACAATGAGCAGTTCTTC
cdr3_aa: CASSPTGSSYNEQFF

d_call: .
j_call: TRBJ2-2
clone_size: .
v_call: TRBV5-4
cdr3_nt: TGTGCCAGCAGCGCCAGCGGAATGAACACCGGGGAGCTGTTTTTT
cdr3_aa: CASSASGMNTGELFF

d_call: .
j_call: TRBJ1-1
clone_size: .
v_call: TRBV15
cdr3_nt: TGTGCCACCAGCAGGGAGGGACGCCAGAACACTGAAGCTTTCTTT
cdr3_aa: CATSREGRQNTEAFF

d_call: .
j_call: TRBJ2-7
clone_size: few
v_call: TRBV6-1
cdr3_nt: TGTGCCACCAACCGGGGAGGGGGGAGCTCCTACGAGCAGTACTTC
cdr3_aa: CATNRGGGSSYEQYF

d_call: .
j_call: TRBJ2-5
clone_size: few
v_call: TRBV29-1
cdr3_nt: TGCAGCGTTGTGTACTTCGAGACCCAGTACTTC
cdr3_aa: CSVVYFETQYF

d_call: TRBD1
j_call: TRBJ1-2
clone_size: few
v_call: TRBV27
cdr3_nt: TGTGCCAGCAGACCGGGACAGGGACTCTTTGGCTATGGCTACACCTTC
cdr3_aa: CASRPGQGLFGYGYTF

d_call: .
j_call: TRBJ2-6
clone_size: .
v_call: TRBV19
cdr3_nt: TGTGCCAGTAGTATAGATAGACCGGGCTCTGGGGCCAACGTCCTGACTTTC
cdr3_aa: CASSIDRPGSGANVLTF